This TCR beta chain emerged from a study of blood T cell repertoires in COVID-19. On the study more broadly: Collection of acute and convalescent COVID-19 samples took place in the United States, Italy and Spain.

The table came from immunoSEQ multiplex PCR; TCRdb's copy has only in-frame clones and leaves some out. The sample records over 250,000 clones, 75% to 95% being singletons. Participants were aged roughly 18 to 100 years from around 26 US areas. Participants' reported clinical history set cohort assignment. The trim removed 5 bases at V and 1 base at J, leaving 3 bases unmatched. The germline V gene encodes CDR1 SGHTA and CDR2 FQGNSA. The CDR3 spans 16 residues. The TCR originated in a woman younger than 45 who had recovered from COVID-19. Sequencing used PBMCs or T cells enriched from blood (not recorded which). J is TRBJ1-3 and V is TRBV7-2; 12 positions match TRBD1. In DNA form, the CDR3 reads TGTGCCAGCAGCCTGGGACAGGGGGCGTCTGGAAACACCATATATTTT. Translated: CASSLGQGASGNTIYF.